The 5 T cell receptor beta chains presented below share a single source sample, sequenced in a study of blood T cell repertoires in COVID-19. Assay: immunoSEQ multiplex PCR; the TCRdb copy retains only in-frame clones and omits some. The sample shows hundreds of thousands of clones, 70% to 90% of them seen only once. Material for sequencing was peripheral blood. Receptor source: a man in his forties with acute or convalescent COVID-19.

This chain uses TRBV10-3 with TRBJ2-2; TRBD1 is a possible D gene (6 bases). Germline V CDR1 and CDR2: ENHRY, SYGVKD. This CDR3 is 14 amino acids long. V lost 5 bases, J lost 8 bases, and 15 bases lay in between. The CDR3 DNA sequence: TGTGCCATCAGTCGTAACAGGGATCTAGGGGAGCTGTTTTTT. Translating it yields CAISRNRDLGELFF.

This clone was counted once. J is TRBJ1-2 and V is TRBV5-1; D ambiguous. Trimming removed 5 bases at V and 0 bases at J, with 8 bases between. Per the germline V gene, CDR1 is SGHRS and CDR2 is YFSETQ. There are 13 residues in the CDR3. The CDR3 DNA reads as TGCGCCAGCAGTGTACAGCCTAACTATGGCTACACCTTC. Translation: CASSVQPNYGYTF.

On this clone itself: This sample includes further DNA sequences coding for the same CDR3. The chain has TRBV11-3 and TRBJ1-1, with 9 bases fitting TRBD1. The CDR3 runs to 15 residues. The germline gives CDR1 SGHNT, CDR2 YENEEA. V lost 5 bases to trimming and J lost 3 bases; unmatched junction nucleotides: 7. The CDR3 DNA reads TGTGCCAGCAGCGCAGGGACAGGGAAGGACACTGAAGCTTTCTTT. This sequence encodes CASSAGTGKDTEAFF.

The V and J genes are TRBV6-5 and TRBJ2-7; TRBD1 is a possible D gene (6 bases). The germline V gene has CDR1 MNHEY and CDR2 SVGAGI. The CDR3 extends over 15 amino acids. V was pared by 2 bases and J by 3 bases, with 14 bases between. The CDR3 loop reads CASSYETGQLYEQYF. DNA of the CDR3: TGTGCCAGCAGTTACGAGACGGGACAACTCTACGAGCAGTACTTC.

The chain is built from TRBV9 and TRBJ1-3, with D perhaps matching TRBD1 (6 bases). Germline CDR1 and CDR2: SGDLS and YYNGEE. The CDR3 covers 15 residues. The ends were cut back, 0 bases at V and 2 bases at J, with 9 bases in the middle. The CDR3 DNA sequence: TGTGCCAGCAGCGTAGTTTGGGGGCCTGGAAACACCATATATTTT. Translated: CASSVVWGPGNTIYF.